This T cell receptor beta chain was found in a study of blood T cell repertoires in COVID-19. Study context: Sites across the United States, Italy and Spain contributed samples from acute and convalescent COVID-19. The analysed material was cDNA or gDNA that came from T cells, B-cell-depleted T cells, or PBMCs.

This clone was observed once. Original handling: Counts of nucleated cells, estimated from reference gene primer amplification, were obtained. Clones were sequenced by immunoSEQ multiplex PCR, and TCRdb holds only the in-frame ones, with some missing. V and J calls and clone size are copied from that table; D and trimming were computed from the DNA. The profile covers approximately 670,000 clones, with 90% appearing a single time and about 0.26% taken by the ten largest. V was pared by 4 bases and J by 6 bases, with 5 bases of the junction left unmatched. Germline assignment: CDR1 MDHEN and CDR2 SYDVKM. CDR3 length equals 13 residues.

Sequencing was performed on peripheral blood. This receptor was taken from a woman between 18 and 30 years old with acute or convalescent COVID-19. The chain couples TRBV28 to TRBJ1-1; 7 bases are shared with TRBD1. CDR3 in DNA: TGTGCCAGCAGTTCCAGGGGGGTCGCTGAAGCTTTCTTT. Translating gives CASSSRGVAEAFF. Combining the CDR3 with reference TRBV28 and TRBJ1-1 gives the whole variable domain DVKVTQSSRYLVKRTGEKVFLECVQDMDHENMFWYRQDPGLGLRLIYFSYDVKMKEKGDIPEGYSVSREKKERFSLILESASTNQTSMYLCASSSRGVAEAFFGQGTRLTVV.